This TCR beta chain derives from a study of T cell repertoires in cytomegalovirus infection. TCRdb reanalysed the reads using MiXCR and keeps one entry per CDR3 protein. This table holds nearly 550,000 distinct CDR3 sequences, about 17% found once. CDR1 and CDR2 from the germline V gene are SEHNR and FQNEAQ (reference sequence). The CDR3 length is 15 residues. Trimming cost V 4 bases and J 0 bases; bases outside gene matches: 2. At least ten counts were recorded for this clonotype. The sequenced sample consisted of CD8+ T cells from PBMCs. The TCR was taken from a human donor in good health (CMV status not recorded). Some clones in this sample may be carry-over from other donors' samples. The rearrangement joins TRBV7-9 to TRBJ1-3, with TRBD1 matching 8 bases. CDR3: CASSSGQDSGNTIYF. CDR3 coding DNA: TGTGCCAGCAGCTCGGGACAGGACTCTGGAAACACCATATATTTT.